The clone carrying this TCR beta chain was seen at least ten times. The germline V gene has CDR1 MNHEY and CDR2 SMNVEV (reference sequence). Unmatched junction bases numbered 9, after V lost 4 bases and J lost 0 bases. The CDR3 contains 18 residues. The source of the sample is a study of T cells in Graves' hyperthyroidism and ophthalmopathy. RNA transcripts served as the template for amplifying TCR beta CDR3 regions. HTBI primers were employed in a first-round RT-PCR of the TCR CDR3. TCRdb ran MiXCR on the multiplex PCR reads and lists one entry per CDR3 protein. The table records over 200,000 distinct CDR3 sequences, more than 15% of them present only once. Graves' hyperthyroidism is called stable when ophthalmopathy does not progress within 18 months. With a duration under 2 months, the hyperthyroidism was newly diagnosed in patients aged 18 to 65. Diagnosis rested on symptoms, serum thyroxine and TRAb, thyroid ultrasound, and orbital computed tomography.

V usage is TRBV27 and J usage is TRBJ2-3; TRBD2 matches 11 bases. This receptor was obtained from a man between 50 and 59 years old with Graves' hyperthyroidism. The sample taken for sequencing was blood. This CDR3 reads CASSSGMGLAVSTDTQYF. CDR3 in DNA: TGTGCCAGCAGTTCAGGGATGGGACTAGCGGTTAGCACAGATACGCAGTATTTT.